These T cell receptor beta chains were read from a single sample in a study of vaccination and CD4 T cells after COVID-19. TCRdb reanalysed the PCR reads using MiXCR and keeps one entry per CDR3 protein. The sample lists some 8,400 distinct CDR3 sequences; around 29% were seen once. What these receptors recognize is not known. Material for sequencing was cultured CD4+ T cells from blood. The receptors were gathered from a human donor with COVID-19. The CDR3 runs from the conserved cysteine through the conserved F or W. A D gene is named only where the DNA matches it firmly. The size of a clone is reported for some rows only, either as once, few or many, or as a class for expanded clones.

CDR3 DNA	CDR3 protein	J gene	V gene	D gene	clone size
TGCGCCAGCAGCTTGGCAGGGACTGTAGCTGAAGCTTTCTTT	CASSLAGTVAEAFF	TRBJ1-1	TRBV5-1	-	-
TGCAGTGCTAGATCTTCCCGGGACGGCAGCACAGATACGCAGTATTTT	CSARSSRDGSTDTQYF	TRBJ2-3	TRBV20-1	-	-
TGTGCCAGCAGCCAGGGCTATGGCTACACCTTC	CASSQGYGYTF	TRBJ1-2	TRBV6-1	-	-
TGTGCCGTATCCATAGGGTTTGGGACAGGGGGGTCGAAAGCTAACTATGGCTACACCTTC	CAVSIGFGTGGSKANYGYTF	TRBJ1-2	TRBV21-1	-	few
TGTGCCATCAACAAAAACACAGGGGGTGTCAACGAGCAGTACTTC	CAINKNTGGVNEQYF	TRBJ2-7	TRBV10-3	TRBD1	-
TGTGCCAGCAGCTTAGATGCAGGGGGCTTGTACGAGCAGTACTTC	CASSLDAGGLYEQYF	TRBJ2-7	TRBV11-3	TRBD1	-
TGTGCCAGCAGCAGTGATATGGACAGAATCAATCAGCCCCAGCATTTT	CASSSDMDRINQPQHF	TRBJ1-5	TRBV7-2	-	medium-sized
TGTGCCAGCAGTTTACTAGCGGGGGGACTCCAAGAGACCCAGTACTTC	CASSLLAGGLQETQYF	TRBJ2-5	TRBV6-2/TRBV6-3	TRBD2	-
TGTGCCAGCAGAAACCGGGACAGGGGGTATAGCAATCAGCCCCAGCATTTT	CASRNRDRGYSNQPQHF	TRBJ1-5	TRBV28	TRBD1	few
TGTGCCAGCAGTTCCACCTACACTGAAGCTTTCTTT	CASSSTYTEAFF	TRBJ1-1	TRBV6-5	-	few
TGTGCCAGCAGTGAGGTACAGGGCGGGGAGCTGTTTTTT	CASSEVQGGELFF	TRBJ2-2	TRBV2	-	-